These 17 T cell receptor beta chains came from one sample sequenced in a study of cytomegalovirus exposure and HLA in healthy donors. 60 Vbeta and 13 Jbeta primers were used in PCR. Profiling relied on immunoSEQ multiplex PCR, and the TCRdb table lists in-frame clones only, not all of them. The sample has 50,000 to 65,000 clones, about 80% seen once. The source material was PBMCs. The receptors come from a man aged 50-60 years in good health and CMV-seropositive.

Only a few counts were recorded for this clone. This chain joins TRBV15 and TRBJ1-1; D call uncertain. V was cut by 9 bases and J by 1 base, with 9 bases left in between. This CDR3 has 12 amino acids. Germline V gives CDR1 LNHNV, CDR2 YYDKDF (reference sequence). The CDR3 sequence is CATRLGNTEAFF. The CDR3 DNA reads TGTGCCACGAGACTGGGGAACACTGAAGCTTTCTTT.

This clone was picked up a small number of times. The V and J genes are TRBV28 and TRBJ2-2; the match to TRBD1 covers 9 bases. The J call may be wrong; the DNA end is better matched by TRBJ1-1. This CDR3 contains 17 residues. Germline loops: CDR1 MDHEN, CDR2 SYDVKM. The CDR3 here is CASSLILWTGEGSQAFF. The CDR3 DNA is TGTGCCAGCAGTTTAATTCTATGGACAGGGGAGGGCAGCCAAGCTTTCTTT.

The J gene is TRBJ1-6, the V gene TRBV6-1; 9 bases map to TRBD1. The trim removed 6 bases at V and 7 bases at J, leaving 4 bases unmatched. The CDR3 is 14 residues long. Germline CDR1 and CDR2: MNHNS and SASEGT. The CDR3 is CASRRTGENSPLHF. CDR3 nucleotide sequence: TGTGCCAGCAGACGGACAGGGGAGAATTCACCCCTCCACTTT.

The rearrangement joins TRBV2 to TRBJ2-7; 8 bases fit TRBD1. The CDR3 extends over 14 amino acids. The J segment lost 5 bases and the V segment lost 7 bases, leaving 10 bases of the junction unmatched. CDR1 is SNHLY, CDR2 FYNNEI, per germline. CDR3 sequence reads: CASTADRAGDEQYF. CDR3 nucleotides: TGTGCCAGCACCGCGGACAGGGCGGGTGACGAGCAGTACTTC.

This chain uses TRBV11-2 with TRBJ1-2, with 10 positions matching TRBD1. The germline gives CDR1 SGHAT, CDR2 FQNNGV. J gave up 4 bases and V 3 bases, and 5 bases lay outside the gene matches. There are 15 residues in the CDR3. The CDR3 region is CASSFGTGVTYGYTF. CDR3 in DNA: TGTGCCAGCAGCTTCGGGACAGGGGTTACCTATGGCTACACCTTC.

This chain connects TRBV5-6 to TRBJ1-6, with D possibly matching TRBD1 (5 bases). There are 15 residues in the CDR3. Looked up from germline, CDR1 is SGHDT and CDR2 is YYEEEE. V was trimmed by 0 bases and J by 7 bases, leaving 11 bases between them. In nucleotides, the CDR3 is TGTGCCAGCAGCTTGGAGGGCAGGGTCAATTCACCCCTCCACTTT. Encoded protein: CASSLEGRVNSPLHF.

The chain has TRBV19 and TRBJ1-4, with unresolved D. The CDR3 runs 14 residues. Germline assignment: CDR1 LNHDA and CDR2 SQIVND (reference sequence). V lost 2 bases and J 3 bases, leaving 7 bases between the germline ends. CDR3 region: CASSIQDSNEKLFF. CDR3 in DNA: TGTGCCAGTAGTATACAGGATTCTAATGAAAAACTGTTTTTT.

The V and J genes are TRBV7-9 and TRBJ2-2; D is possibly TRBD1 (5 bases). The tail of the sequence fits TRBJ1-1 better, so the J call may be wrong. The CDR3 contains 14 residues. Per germline, CDR1 SEHNR and CDR2 FQNEAQ (reference sequence). This CDR3 is CASSIISRGTEAFF. The CDR3 DNA reads as TGTGCCAGCAGCATCATCTCTAGGGGCACTGAAGCTTTCTTT.

This rearrangement joins TRBV5-4 to TRBJ2-6; 11 bases match TRBD1. CDR1 SGHNT and CDR2 YYREEE come from the germline V gene (reference sequence). Trimming removed 4 bases from V and 0 bases from J; junction bases left unmatched: 9. The CDR3 is made up of 19 amino acids. CDR3 DNA sequence: TGTGCCAGCAGCGCGGCCCCGGGGACAGGGGGCTCTGGGGCCAACGTCCTGACTTTC. Its translation is CASSAAPGTGGSGANVLTF.

For this clone: At the DNA level, this CDR3 is encoded by other sequences in the same sample as well. The chain has TRBV4-2 and TRBJ2-5, with a weak D call TRBD2 (5 bases). Trimming pared 4 bases from V and 5 bases from J, leaving 17 bases between. The CDR3 totals 15 residues. Germline V lookup: CDR1 LGHNA, CDR2 YNFKEQ. In DNA, the CDR3 is TGTGCCAGCAGCCCCCGAGGGCCCAAGGAGGAGACCCAGTACTTC. This translates into CASSPRGPKEETQYF.

About this clone itself: This CDR3 is also generated by other DNA sequences in the sample. The chain links TRBV28 to TRBJ2-5; possibly TRBD2 for D (6 bases). Germline V gene sequence: CDR1 MDHEN, CDR2 SYDVKM. The ends were cut back, 6 bases at V and 4 bases at J, with 21 bases in the middle. CDR3 length: 16 residues. CDR3 sequence (DNA): TGTGCCAGCAGCCCTGGCGGCGCGGGAAATCGAGAGACCCAGTACTTC. Protein: CASSPGGAGNRETQYF.

The chain couples TRBV12-5 to TRBJ2-3; D might be TRBD2 (6 bases). Germline CDR1 is LGHNT and CDR2 is FRNRAP. V shed 1 base and J shed 5 bases, with 13 bases lying between them. The CDR3 is 15 residues long. CDR3 bases: TGTGCTAGTGGTTTGGGAGCCAGTAGCGGAGATACGCAGTATTTT. Translating it yields CASGLGASSGDTQYF.

This clone was seen a single time. Written as DNA, the CDR3 is TGTGCCAGCAGCTTAGGGACTAGCGGGGGGTTATACGAGCAGTACTTC. It yields the protein CASSLGTSGGLYEQYF. The gene calls are TRBV7-6 and TRBJ2-7, with 14 bases fitting TRBD2. Germline assignment: CDR1 SGHVS and CDR2 FNYEAQ. The trim removed 1 base at V and 4 bases at J, leaving 3 bases unmatched. This CDR3 has 16 amino acids.

The DNA of the CDR3 is TGCAGCGCTATGCCCTACGCCTACGAGCAGTACTTC. This translates into CSAMPYAYEQYF. This sequence joins TRBV29-1 and TRBJ2-7; no definite D call. V lost 7 bases and J lost 2, with 12 bases in between. The CDR3 runs 12 residues. Germline V CDR1 and CDR2: SQVTM, ANQGSEA.

The chain links TRBV19 to TRBJ2-1; 12 bases line up with TRBD1. This CDR3 has 15 residues. V lost 6 bases, J lost 9 bases, and 9 bases stayed unmatched. CDR1 and CDR2 from the germline V gene are LNHDA and SQIVND (reference sequence). CDR3 residues: CASSLRDRGLVEQFF. The DNA of the CDR3 is TGTGCCAGTAGCCTTCGGGACAGGGGGCTAGTTGAGCAGTTCTTC.

The chain joins TRBV4-1 to TRBJ1-2; D not certain. Germline-derived CDR1 and CDR2 are MGHRA and YSYEKL. CDR3 length: 13 residues. Trimming removed 4 bases at V and 9 bases at J, with 15 bases between. CDR3 DNA sequence: TGCGCCAGCAGCCCAATGGCCCCAACGAGCTACACCTTC. This codes for CASSPMAPTSYTF.

The chain links TRBV10-3 to TRBJ1-6; 12 bases align to TRBD1. Trimming took 6 bases from V and 8 from J; bases not matched to a gene: 5. The CDR3 length is 15 residues. The germline V gene has CDR1 ENHRY and CDR2 SYGVKD. The CDR3 DNA follows: TGTGCCATCAGGGGGGACAGGGGGCAAGATTCACCCCTCCACTTT. Residues: CAIRGDRGQDSPLHF.